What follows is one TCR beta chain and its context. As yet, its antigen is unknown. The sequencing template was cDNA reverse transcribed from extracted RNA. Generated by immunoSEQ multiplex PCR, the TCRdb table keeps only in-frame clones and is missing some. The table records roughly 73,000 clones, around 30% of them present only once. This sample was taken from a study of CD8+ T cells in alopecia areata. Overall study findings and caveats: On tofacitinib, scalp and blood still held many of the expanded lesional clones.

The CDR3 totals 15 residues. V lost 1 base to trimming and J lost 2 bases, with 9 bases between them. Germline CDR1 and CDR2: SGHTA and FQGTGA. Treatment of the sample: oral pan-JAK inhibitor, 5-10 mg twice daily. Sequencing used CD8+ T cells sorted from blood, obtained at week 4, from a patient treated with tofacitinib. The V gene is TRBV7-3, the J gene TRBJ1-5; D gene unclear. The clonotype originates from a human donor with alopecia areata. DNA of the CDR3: TGTGCCAGCAGCTTAAGGGAATTGGGCAATCAGCCCCAGCATTTT. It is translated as CASSLRELGNQPQHF.